The 32 T cell receptor beta chains in this list originate from one sample, sequenced in a study of shared clonotypes between healthy human individuals. Assay used: immunoSEQ multiplex PCR; TCRdb lists only in-frame clones, some missing. There are 550,000 to 700,000 clones in the sample; 55% to 85% occur only once, and around 1.8% lies in the top ten. Sequencing used memory CD4+ T cells sorted from blood. The subset was: CD45RA-negative fraction. All receptors come from a woman aged 25-40 years in good health.

This chain connects TRBV7-9 to TRBJ2-1, with TRBD2 matching over 9 bases. J gave up 0 bases and V 8 bases, and 8 bases lay outside the gene matches. The CDR3 totals 16 residues. The V gene's germline CDR1 is SEHNR and CDR2 FQNEAQ (reference sequence). CDR3 nucleotide sequence: TGTGCCAGCCGAGGTAGCGGGGGTAGCTCCTACAATGAGCAGTTCTTC. It is translated as CASRGSGGSSYNEQFF.

This rearrangement joins TRBV18 to TRBJ1-1; unclear D gene. This CDR3 spans 13 amino acids. CDR1 KGHSH and CDR2 LQKENI come from the germline V gene. Between the trimmed V and J ends, which lost 2 bases and 7 bases, there was a span of 11 bases. The chain's CDR3 is CASSPGSRREAFF. CDR3 sequence (DNA): TGTGCCAGCTCACCAGGGAGTAGGCGTGAAGCTTTCTTT.

This clone was seen a handful of times. V usage is TRBV5-1 and J usage is TRBJ2-5; the match to TRBD2 covers 10 bases. This CDR3 region has 14 residues. Germline-derived CDR1 and CDR2 are SGHRS and YFSETQ. V dropped 4 bases and J dropped 6; count of bases not matched to a gene: 6. The CDR3 DNA is TGCGCCAGCAGCCCATTAGCGGGAGGAAAGACCCAGTACTTC. Its translation: CASSPLAGGKTQYF.

The chain employs TRBV5-8 and TRBJ1-3; D is unclear. The CDR3 spans 14 residues. Germline V lookup: CDR1 SGHTS, CDR2 YDEGEE. The ends were cut back, 1 base at V and 3 bases at J, with 8 bases in the middle. DNA of the CDR3: TGTGCCAGCAGCTTGTACGGTTTTGGAAACACCATATATTTT. It codes for CASSLYGFGNTIYF.

V usage is TRBV27 and J usage is TRBJ1-5; D is undetermined. Trimming removed 6 bases at V and 5 bases at J, with 11 bases between. The CDR3 extends over 13 amino acids. Germline V lookup: CDR1 MNHEY, CDR2 SMNVEV (reference sequence). CDR3 nucleotide sequence: TGTGCCAGCAGGAGATCAAGAGATCAGCCCCAGCATTTT. Its protein product is CASRRSRDQPQHF.

This clone was seen a handful of times. The chain uses TRBV27 and TRBJ2-1; tentative D call: TRBD2 (6 bases). The CDR3 length is 14 residues. The V end lost 3 bases, the J end lost 5 bases, and 11 bases lay between the germline ends. CDR1 MNHEY and CDR2 SMNVEV come from the germline V gene (reference sequence). CDR3 in amino acids: CASSFQRRDNEQFF. CDR3 nucleotides: TGTGCCAGCAGTTTTCAGCGGAGGGACAATGAGCAGTTCTTC.

The table lists this clone with a count of one. This may be a read error, as it is one base from a much larger clone. Other DNA sequences within the sample encode an identical CDR3. The chain is built from TRBV2 and TRBJ2-7; D remains unclear. Trimming removed 5 bases from V and 2 bases from J, with 4 bases in between. The germline CDR1 and CDR2 sequences are SNHLY and FYNNEI. The CDR3 has 11 amino acids. This CDR3 is CASSLTYEQYF. The DNA of the CDR3 is TGTGCCAGCAGTCTTACCTACGAGCAGTACTTC. The full variable domain, its missing parts supplied by reference TRBV2 and TRBJ2-7, is EPEVTQTPSHQVTQMGQEVILRCVPISNHLYFYWYRQILGQKVEFLVSFYNNEISEKSEIFDDQFSVERPDGSNFTLKIRSTKLEDSAMYFCASSLTYEQYFGPGTRLTVT.

This clone was found once. This chain connects TRBV30 to TRBJ1-4; 11 bases match TRBD1. The length of the CDR3 is 14 residues. In germline, CDR1 is GTSNPN, CDR2 SVGIG (reference sequence). Germline trimming cut 3 bases from V and 9 bases from J; bases unmatched to any gene: 6. CDR3 DNA sequence: TGTGCCTGGAGGATCGGGACAGGGGGTCAAAAACTGTTTTTT. Encoded protein: CAWRIGTGGQKLFF.

This clone has a count of ten or more. A read error is the likely source, as a far larger clone sits one nucleotide away. This chain connects TRBV4-1 to TRBJ2-6; perhaps TRBD2 as D (5 bases). V was clipped by 2 bases and J by 1 base, with 15 bases between them. Germline loops: CDR1 MGHRA, CDR2 YSYEKL. The CDR3 is made up of 18 amino acids. The DNA of the CDR3 is TGCGCCAGCAGCCAAAACAGTCACGGGGAATCTGGGGCCAACGTCCTGACTTTC. Translating it yields CASSQNSHGESGANVLTF.

The rearrangement uses TRBV6-1 and TRBJ2-3, with D hard to call. Looked up from germline, CDR1 is MNHNS and CDR2 is SASEGT. The CDR3 contains 15 residues. Trimming removed 5 bases at V and 2 bases at J, with 14 bases between. The CDR3 protein is CASSIDNWNTDTQYF. As DNA, the CDR3 is TGTGCCAGCAGTATAGACAACTGGAACACAGATACGCAGTATTTT.

A few counts support this clone. The chain uses TRBV6-1 and TRBJ2-2; D gene ambiguous. Trimming left V 4 bases short and J 7 bases short, with 10 bases between. The CDR3 is made up of 13 amino acids. CDR1 and CDR2 from the germline V gene are MNHNS and SASEGT. CDR3 DNA: TGTGCCAGCAGTGTGGGAATCGACGGGGAGCTGTTTTTT. As protein: CASSVGIDGELFF.

On this clone: Within the sample, other DNA sequences also encode this same CDR3. This sequence joins TRBV27 and TRBJ2-3; TRBD2 agrees at 7 bases. Losses at the gene ends were 3 bases for V and 3 bases for J; bases not matched to a gene: 3. This CDR3 region has 14 residues. Germline values: CDR1 MNHEY, CDR2 SMNVEV (reference sequence). The CDR3 loop is CASSFTGGTDTQYF. The CDR3 bases are TGTGCCAGCAGTTTTACGGGGGGTACAGATACGCAGTATTTT.

The chain employs TRBV2 and TRBJ1-6; D might be TRBD1 (5 bases). This CDR3 spans 15 amino acids. Trimming stripped 2 bases from V and 10 bases from J, with 15 bases between. Looked up from germline, CDR1 is SNHLY and CDR2 is FYNNEI. CDR3 region: CASSESQGVRSPLHF. CDR3 bases: TGTGCCAGCAGTGAATCGCAGGGTGTTAGATCACCCCTCCACTTT.

The J gene is TRBJ1-1, the V gene TRBV6-6; TRBD1 aligns across 7 bases. Per germline, CDR1 MNHNY and CDR2 SVGAGI (reference sequence). This CDR3 region has 14 residues. The V and J ends lost 7 bases and 0 bases, in that order; junction bases with no gene match: 5. In DNA, the CDR3 is TGTGCCAGCACCCTGGACAGGTTGAACACTGAAGCTTTCTTT. Translation: CASTLDRLNTEAFF.

This chain links TRBV5-1 with TRBJ1-3, with D hard to call. There are 13 residues in the CDR3. Germline V gives CDR1 SGHRS, CDR2 YFSETQ. V was clipped by 0 bases and J by 2 bases, with 3 bases between them. The CDR3 nucleotides are TGCGCCAGCAGCTTGGGGCCTGGAAACACCATATATTTT. Protein product: CASSLGPGNTIYF.

This sequence joins TRBV4-1 and TRBJ2-3; 11 bases agree with TRBD2. Germline V gives CDR1 MGHRA, CDR2 YSYEKL. CDR3 length: 16 amino acids. With V trimmed by 2 bases and J by 4 bases, 5 bases remained unmatched. CDR3 sequence (DNA): TGCGCCAGCAGCCAACGCCCGGGACTAGCGGCAGATACGCAGTATTTT. This codes for CASSQRPGLAADTQYF.

The table lists this clone with a few counts. The chain uses TRBV20-1 and TRBJ1-1; D gene ambiguous. With 4 bases removed from V and 11 bases from J, the gap between germline ends came to 14 bases. In germline, CDR1 is DFQATT, CDR2 SNEGSKA (reference sequence). CDR3 size: 11 residues. This CDR3 reads CSAKGTAGAFF. CDR3 nucleotide sequence: TGCAGTGCTAAGGGAACGGCGGGGGCTTTCTTT.

This chain connects TRBV5-8 to TRBJ2-5, with TRBD2 matching 9 bases. There are 16 residues in the CDR3. The germline V gene encodes CDR1 SGHTS and CDR2 YDEGEE. V lost 4 bases, J lost 3 bases, and 10 bases stayed unmatched. As DNA, the CDR3 is TGTGCCAGCAGCCGCGGGATAGCGGGAGATGAAGAGACCCAGTACTTC. Translated, it gives CASSRGIAGDEETQYF.

The rearrangement uses TRBV10-1 and TRBJ1-1; 7 bases line up with TRBD1. J was trimmed by 4 bases and V by 10 bases; bases with no gene match: 9. Germline loops: CDR1 WNHNN, CDR2 SYGVQD (reference sequence). The CDR3 runs 13 residues. Written as DNA, the CDR3 is TGCGCCACCAGACAGGGATTTGGCACTGAAGCTTTCTTT. It encodes CATRQGFGTEAFF.

The chain combines TRBV19 with TRBJ2-7; tentative D call: TRBD1 (5 bases). Trimming removed 5 bases at V and 7 bases at J, with 15 bases between. CDR3 length: 13 amino acids. Germline CDR1 is LNHDA and CDR2 is SQIVND (reference sequence). The CDR3 here is CASSPRVFEEQYF. The CDR3 DNA reads TGTGCCAGTAGTCCCAGGGTTTTCGAGGAGCAGTACTTC.

This clone was seen repeatedly, ten times or more. This chain joins TRBV7-2 and TRBJ1-2; 9 bases align to TRBD1. The V segment lost 5 bases and the J segment 8 bases; nucleotides outside the gene matches: 12. Germline V gives CDR1 SGHTA, CDR2 FQGNSA. CDR3 size: 15 residues. The CDR3 nucleotides are TGTGCCAGCAGCCCTCAGATACAGGGGGCGCGCGGCTACACCTTC. Its protein product is CASSPQIQGARGYTF.

Notes on this clone: Within the sample, other DNA sequences also encode this same CDR3. This sequence joins TRBV5-1 and TRBJ2-5; tentatively, D is TRBD2 (6 bases). Germline lookup yields CDR1 SGHRS and CDR2 YFSETQ. Trimming took off 7 bases at V and 2 bases at J, with 6 bases between the two ends. CDR3 length: 11 residues. DNA for the CDR3: TGCGCCAGCCGGGGGCAAGAGACCCAGTACTTC. Amino acids: CASRGQETQYF.

This clone showed up many times. The chain recombines TRBV6-6 with TRBJ2-7; D is unresolved. The CDR3 length is 13 residues. Per germline, CDR1 MNHNY and CDR2 SVGAGI (reference sequence). Trimming shortened V by 4 bases and J by 3 bases, and 10 bases separated the two germline ends. Here the CDR3 reads CASSLWKGYEQYF. In DNA form, the CDR3 reads TGTGCCAGCAGTTTGTGGAAGGGCTACGAGCAGTACTTC.

The gene calls are TRBV4-2 and TRBJ2-2, with TRBD1 matching over 7 bases. V shed 1 base and J 4 bases; nucleotides not matched to a gene: 6. Per germline, CDR1 LGHNA and CDR2 YNFKEQ. The CDR3 runs 16 residues. As DNA, the CDR3 is TGTGCCAGCAGCCAAGGGACAGGCGGTTCCACCGGGGAGCTGTTTTTT. Translation: CASSQGTGGSTGELFF.

This chain uses TRBV30 with TRBJ1-3; D gene ambiguous. CDR3 length equals 19 residues. V dropped 4 bases and J dropped 0 bases, with 25 bases sitting between them. Germline V gene data show CDR1 as GTSNPN and CDR2 as SVGIG (reference sequence). CDR3 protein: CAWTSYWMTGVPSGNTIYF. CDR3 bases: TGTGCCTGGACAAGCTACTGGATGACCGGAGTTCCCTCTGGAAACACCATATATTTT.

The chain is built from TRBV27 and TRBJ2-3; no firm D call. The CDR3 length is 14 residues. V dropped 2 bases and J dropped 0 bases, with 6 bases sitting between them. Germline-derived CDR1 and CDR2 are MNHEY and SMNVEV (reference sequence). The CDR3 sequence: CASSLMSSTDTQYF. DNA for the CDR3: TGTGCCAGCAGTTTAATGTCCAGCACAGATACGCAGTATTTT.

The chain employs TRBV11-3 and TRBJ2-1; 8 nucleotides align to TRBD2. V shed 5 bases and J 0 bases; nucleotides not matched to a gene: 9. This CDR3 has 17 amino acids. Germline assignment: CDR1 SGHNT and CDR2 YENEEA. CDR3 coding DNA: TGTGCCAGCAGCCCCGGGGGGGCGGGGAGCTCCTACAATGAGCAGTTCTTC. This codes for CASSPGGAGSSYNEQFF.

As for this clone: Other DNA sequences of this sample code for an identical CDR3. The V and J genes are TRBV5-1 and TRBJ2-6; unclear D gene. The V gene's germline CDR1 is SGHRS and CDR2 YFSETQ. The CDR3 extends over 12 amino acids. V dropped 7 bases and J dropped 0 bases, with 2 bases sitting between them. Here the CDR3 reads CASGSGANVLTF. The CDR3 DNA is TGCGCCAGCGGCTCTGGGGCCAACGTCCTGACTTTC.

The chain couples TRBV18 to TRBJ1-5; D ambiguous. The germline gives CDR1 KGHSH, CDR2 LQKENI. The CDR3 consists of 12 residues. Trimming stripped 4 bases from V and 5 bases from J, with 6 bases between. The CDR3 bases are TGTGCCAGCTCACGGGAGGATCAGCCCCAGCATTTT. It translates to CASSREDQPQHF.

The chain links TRBV28 to TRBJ2-7; D remains ambiguous. V shed 1 base and J shed 4 bases, with 5 bases lying between them. The CDR3 consists of 12 residues. From germline, CDR1 is MDHEN and CDR2 SYDVKM. The DNA for the CDR3 is TGTGCCAGCAGTTTATTTAGGTACGAGCAGTACTTC. The encoded protein is CASSLFRYEQYF.

The CDR3 is CASSPKPGLAGDEQYF. The CDR3 bases are TGTGCCAGCAGCCCCAAACCGGGACTAGCGGGAGACGAGCAGTACTTC. The chain combines TRBV7-3 with TRBJ2-7, with 14 bases identical to TRBD2. CDR1 and CDR2 (germline): SGHTA, FQGTGA. The CDR3 consists of 16 residues. Losses at the gene ends were 5 bases for V and 5 bases for J; bases not matched to a gene: 8.

The rearrangement links TRBV27 to TRBJ1-3; no reliable D call. The germline gives CDR1 MNHEY, CDR2 SMNVEV (reference sequence). The CDR3 spans 13 residues. V was clipped by 5 bases and J by 4 bases, with 9 bases between them. The CDR3 is CASSKAAGNTIYF. The CDR3 DNA sequence: TGTGCCAGCAGTAAGGCAGCGGGAAACACCATATATTTT.